The clone carrying this TCR beta chain was observed a few times. Its antigen is unknown. 13 Jbeta primers and 60 Vbeta primers were used for the PCR. The repertoire was sequenced with immunoSEQ multiplex PCR; TCRdb's copy has only in-frame clones and lacks some. The repertoire consists of over 130,000 clones, with just under 85% occurring once and the leading ten covering approximately 1.3%. The CDR3 is 16 amino acids. V trimming: 2 bases; J trimming: 4 bases; junction bases outside the gene matches: 3. The germline CDR1 and CDR2 sequences are MDHEN and SYDVKM. The data are from a study of cytomegalovirus exposure and HLA in healthy donors. Study results and caveats: Analysis was carried out at a later point, and it linked a missense DCLRE1C variant to TCR beta V- and J-gene trimming. High sensitivity and specificity were reportedly achieved when the classifier diagnosed cytomegalovirus status.

The clonotype comes from a man aged 25-45 years in good health and CMV-seropositive. The chain combines TRBV28 with TRBJ1-3; 12 positions match TRBD1. Sequenced: PBMCs. The CDR3 region has the DNA TGTGCCAGCAGTTTAGCAGGGACAGGGGGCGGAAACACCATATATTTT. Its protein is CASSLAGTGGGNTIYF.